The rows below give T cell receptor beta chains drawn from one sample of a study of beta chain features in type 1 diabetes. Profiled with immunoSEQ multiplex PCR; TCRdb holds only in-frame clones, not every one. The data contain 150,000 or so clones, 8.5% to 14% of them seen just once; the ten biggest clones take up approximately 2%. What was sequenced was central memory CD4+ T cells from blood. The receptors shown here come from a man between 18 and 29 years old in good health. The CDR3 runs from the conserved cysteine through the conserved F or W. A D gene is named only where the DNA matches it firmly. For some rows the clone size is stated as once, few or many, or as a class when expanded; others skip it.

NA	TRBV11-3	few	14	TRBJ2-3	CASSLGGSTDTQYF	TGTGCCAGCAGCTTAGGCGGTAGCACAGATACGCAGTATTTT
NA	TRBV28	NA	14	TRBJ2-7	CASSLLNLRREQYF	TGTGCCAGCAGTCTACTGAACCTTAGAAGAGAGCAGTACTTC
TRBD2	TRBV10-3	few	18	TRBJ2-6	CAISEFGSGSSGANVLTF	TGTGCCATCAGTGAATTTGGTAGCGGGAGCTCTGGGGCCAACGTCCTGACTTTC
TRBD1	TRBV25-1	NA	13	TRBJ2-7	CASRQGAGYEQYF	TGTGCCAGCAGACAGGGGGCTGGTTACGAGCAGTACTTC
TRBD1	TRBV5-4	NA	17	TRBJ2-1	CASSLGQGAGSYNEQFF	TGTGCCAGCAGCTTGGGACAGGGGGCTGGCTCCTACAATGAGCAGTTCTTC
NA	TRBV10-3	NA	14	TRBJ2-1	CAIRLGAAYNEQFF	TGTGCCATCAGACTCGGAGCGGCATACAATGAGCAGTTCTTC
TRBD1	TRBV29-1	NA	12	TRBJ2-5	CSGSRGPETQYF	TGCAGCGGTAGCAGGGGGCCAGAGACCCAGTACTTC
TRBD1	TRBV6-6	NA	16	TRBJ2-1	CASSYSSGQGVNEQFF	TGTGCCAGCAGTTACTCGTCGGGACAGGGCGTTAATGAGCAGTTCTTC
TRBD1	TRBV19	few	14	TRBJ1-5	CASSIGQGARSQHF	TGTGCCAGTAGTATCGGACAGGGGGCTCGATCCCAGCATTTT
TRBD2	TRBV7-2	NA	14	TRBJ2-7	CASSRLAGIYEQYF	TGTGCCAGCAGCCGACTAGCGGGGATCTACGAGCAGTACTTC
TRBD1	TRBV29-1	NA	13	TRBJ1-2	CSGAQGEGYGYTF	TGCAGCGGAGCACAGGGGGAGGGGTATGGCTACACCTTC
TRBD1	TRBV7-9	NA	16	TRBJ2-3	CASSLRTGSMTDTQYF	TGTGCCAGCAGCCTGAGGACAGGAAGCATGACAGATACGCAGTATTTT
NA	TRBV4-1	NA	15	TRBJ2-5	CASTQRAPGGETQYF	TGCGCCAGCACCCAAAGAGCCCCGGGCGGGGAGACCCAGTACTTC
NA	TRBV29-1	NA	13	TRBJ1-1	CSVEVDRNTEAFF	TGCAGCGTTGAAGTCGACAGGAACACTGAAGCTTTCTTT
TRBD2	TRBV9	NA	15	TRBJ2-5	CASSVASGGRETQYF	TGTGCCAGCAGCGTAGCTAGCGGGGGCCGGGAGACCCAGTACTTC
NA	TRBV5-6	few	13	TRBJ2-4	CASSLAGQNIQYF	TGTGCCAGCAGCTTGGCAGGGCAAAACATTCAGTACTTC
TRBD1	TRBV28	few	15	TRBJ1-2	CASSDPGTGSYGYTF	TGTGCCAGCAGCGACCCAGGGACAGGGAGCTATGGCTACACCTTC
TRBD2	TRBV11-2	few	17	TRBJ2-5	CASSSLLGTSGGGTQYF	TGTGCCAGCAGCAGCTTGTTGGGGACTAGCGGCGGCGGGACCCAGTACTTC
NA	TRBV6-1	NA	13	TRBJ1-2	CASSEQGGYGYTF	TGTGCCAGCAGTGAACAGGGTGGCTATGGCTACACCTTC
TRBD2	TRBV30	few	14	TRBJ2-7	CAWSLAGVSYEQYF	TGTGCCTGGAGCCTCGCGGGGGTCTCCTACGAGCAGTACTTC
TRBD1	TRBV28	few	14	TRBJ2-1	CASRSGGTYNEQFF	TGTGCCAGCAGATCAGGGGGAACCTACAATGAGCAGTTCTTC
TRBD1	TRBV5-1	many	15	TRBJ1-1	CASNRDRWENTEAFF	TGCGCCAGCAACAGGGACAGGTGGGAGAACACTGAAGCTTTCTTT
TRBD2	TRBV7-2	few	17	TRBJ2-4	CASSFLAGGSRRDIQYF	TGTGCCAGCAGCTTTTTAGCGGGAGGGTCGCGGAGGGACATTCAGTACTTC
NA	TRBV7-3	few	12	TRBJ1-2	CASSPANYGYTF	TGTGCCAGCAGCCCTGCTAACTATGGCTACACCTTC
TRBD1	TRBV5-1	NA	14	TRBJ2-7	CASSIGTGAHEQYF	TGCGCCAGCAGCATAGGGACAGGGGCCCACGAGCAGTACTTC
NA	TRBV6-5	NA	11	TRBJ2-1	CASSYLDEQFF	TGTGCCAGCAGTTACTTGGATGAGCAGTTCTTC
NA	TRBV10-3	few	15	TRBJ2-7	CAISDSRRTSYEQYF	TGTGCCATCAGTGATTCCAGGAGAACATCCTACGAGCAGTACTTC
NA	TRBV7-3	NA	15	TRBJ2-3	CASSLTGGFTDTQYF	TGTGCCAGCAGCTTAACTGGCGGATTCACAGATACGCAGTATTTT
TRBD2	TRBV9	few	16	TRBJ2-3	CASSTGLAGYTDTQYF	TGTGCCAGCAGCACCGGACTAGCGGGGTACACAGATACGCAGTATTTT
TRBD1	TRBV28	few	15	TRBJ1-4	CASSSPGQGDEKLFF	TGTGCCAGCAGTTCCCCGGGACAGGGGGATGAAAAACTGTTTTTT
TRBD2	TRBV5-4	NA	15	TRBJ2-7	CASSYKAGIGYEQYF	TGTGCCAGCAGCTATAAAGCGGGAATCGGATACGAGCAGTACTTC
TRBD2	TRBV6-5	NA	15	TRBJ2-2	CASTDSGRNTGELFF	TGTGCCAGCACCGATAGCGGGAGGAACACCGGGGAGCTGTTTTTT